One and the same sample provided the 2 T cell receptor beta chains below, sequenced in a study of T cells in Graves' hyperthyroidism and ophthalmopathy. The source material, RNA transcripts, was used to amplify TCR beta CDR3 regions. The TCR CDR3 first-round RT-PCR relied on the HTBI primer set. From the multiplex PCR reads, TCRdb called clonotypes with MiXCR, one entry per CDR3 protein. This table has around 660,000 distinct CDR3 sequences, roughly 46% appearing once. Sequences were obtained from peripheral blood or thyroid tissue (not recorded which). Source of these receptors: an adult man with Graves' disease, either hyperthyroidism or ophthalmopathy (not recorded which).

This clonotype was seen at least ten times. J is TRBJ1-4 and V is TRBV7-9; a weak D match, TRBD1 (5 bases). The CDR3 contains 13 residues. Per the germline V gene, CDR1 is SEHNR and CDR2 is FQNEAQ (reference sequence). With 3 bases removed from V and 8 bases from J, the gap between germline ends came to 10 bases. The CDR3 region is CASSFAGREKLFF. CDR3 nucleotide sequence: TGTGCCAGCAGCTTTGCAGGGAGGGAAAAACTGTTTTTT. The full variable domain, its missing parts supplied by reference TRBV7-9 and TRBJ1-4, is DTGVSQNPRHKITKRGQNVTFRCDPISEHNRLYWYRQTLGQGPEFLTYFQNEAQLEKSRLLSDRFSAERPKGSFSTLEIQRTEQGDSAMYLCASSFAGREKLFFGSGTQLSVL.

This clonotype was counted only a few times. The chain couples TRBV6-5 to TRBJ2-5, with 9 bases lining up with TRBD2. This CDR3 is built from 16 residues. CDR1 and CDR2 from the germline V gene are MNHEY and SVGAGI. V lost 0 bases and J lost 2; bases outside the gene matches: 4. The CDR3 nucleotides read TGTGCCAGCAGTTACTCTCCAGCGGGGGGTCAAGAGACCCAGTACTTC. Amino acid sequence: CASSYSPAGGQETQYF.